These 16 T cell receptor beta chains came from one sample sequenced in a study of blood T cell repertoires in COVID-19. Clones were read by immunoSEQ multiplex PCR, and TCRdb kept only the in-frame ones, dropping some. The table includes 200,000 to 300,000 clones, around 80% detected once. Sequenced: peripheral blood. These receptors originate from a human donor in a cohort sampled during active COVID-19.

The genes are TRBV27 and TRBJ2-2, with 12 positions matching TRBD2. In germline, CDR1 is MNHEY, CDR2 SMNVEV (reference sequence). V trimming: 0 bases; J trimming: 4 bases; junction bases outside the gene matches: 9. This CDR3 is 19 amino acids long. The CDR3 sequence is CASSLSLTSGSLGTGELFF. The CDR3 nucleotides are TGTGCCAGCAGTTTATCCCTGACTAGCGGGAGTCTGGGCACCGGGGAGCTGTTTTTT.

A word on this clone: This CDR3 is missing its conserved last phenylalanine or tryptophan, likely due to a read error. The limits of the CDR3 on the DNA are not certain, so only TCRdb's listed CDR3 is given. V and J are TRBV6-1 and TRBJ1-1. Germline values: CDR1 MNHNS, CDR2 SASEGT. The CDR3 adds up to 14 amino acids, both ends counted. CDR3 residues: CASSEAFTEASSFL.

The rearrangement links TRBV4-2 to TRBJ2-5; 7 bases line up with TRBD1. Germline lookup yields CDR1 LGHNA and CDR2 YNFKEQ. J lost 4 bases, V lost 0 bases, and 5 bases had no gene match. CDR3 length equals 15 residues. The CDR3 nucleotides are TGTGCCAGCAGCCAAGATCGTAGGGGGCGAGAGACCCAGTACTTC. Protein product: CASSQDRRGRETQYF.

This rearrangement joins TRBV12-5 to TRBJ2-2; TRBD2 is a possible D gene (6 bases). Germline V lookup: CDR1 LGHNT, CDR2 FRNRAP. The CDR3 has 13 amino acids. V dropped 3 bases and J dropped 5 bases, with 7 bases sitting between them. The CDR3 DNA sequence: TGTGCTAGTGGTTTAAGCGGGACCGGGGAGCTGTTTTTT. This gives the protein CASGLSGTGELFF. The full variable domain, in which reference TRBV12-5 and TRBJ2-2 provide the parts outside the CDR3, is DARVTQTPRHKVTEMGQEVTMRCQPILGHNTVFWYRQTMMQGLELLAYFRNRAPLDDSGMPKDRFSAEMPDATLATLKIQPSEPRDSAVYFCASGLSGTGELFFGEGSRLTVL.

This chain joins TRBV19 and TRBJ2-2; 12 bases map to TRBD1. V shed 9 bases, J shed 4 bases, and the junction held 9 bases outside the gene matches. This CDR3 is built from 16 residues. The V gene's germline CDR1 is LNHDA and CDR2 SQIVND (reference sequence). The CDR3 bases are TGTGCCAGGGCGGGGACAGGGGGCGCTAGCACCGGGGAGCTGTTTTTT. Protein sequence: CARAGTGGASTGELFF.

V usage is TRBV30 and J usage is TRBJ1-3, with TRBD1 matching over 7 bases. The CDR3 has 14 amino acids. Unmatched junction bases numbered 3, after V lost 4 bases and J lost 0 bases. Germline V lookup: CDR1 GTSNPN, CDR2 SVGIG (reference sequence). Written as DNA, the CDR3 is TGTGCCTGGAATTCAGGGGGCTCTGGAAACACCATATATTTT. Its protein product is CAWNSGGSGNTIYF.

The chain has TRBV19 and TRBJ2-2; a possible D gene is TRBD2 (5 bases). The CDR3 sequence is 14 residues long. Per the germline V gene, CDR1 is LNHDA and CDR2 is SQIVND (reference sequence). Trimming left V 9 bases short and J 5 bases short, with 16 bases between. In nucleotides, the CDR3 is TGTGCCAGCCGACGCGGGCTGGGGACCGGGGAGCTGTTTTTT. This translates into CASRRGLGTGELFF.

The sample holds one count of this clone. The DNA of the CDR3 is TGTGCCAGCAGGCCTAAGGGGGAGACCCAGTACTTC. Its protein product is CASRPKGETQYF. The chain recombines TRBV5-6 with TRBJ2-5; a possible D gene is TRBD1 (5 bases). The germline V gene encodes CDR1 SGHDT and CDR2 YYEEEE. The CDR3 has 12 residues. The ends were cut back, 5 bases at V and 5 bases at J, with 10 bases in the middle.

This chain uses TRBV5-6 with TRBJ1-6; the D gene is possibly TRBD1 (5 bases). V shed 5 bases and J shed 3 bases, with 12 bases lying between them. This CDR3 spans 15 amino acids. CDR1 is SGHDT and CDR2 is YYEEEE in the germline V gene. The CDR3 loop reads CASSRRGNYNSPLHF. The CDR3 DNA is TGTGCCAGCAGTCGACGGGGGAACTATAATTCACCCCTCCACTTT.

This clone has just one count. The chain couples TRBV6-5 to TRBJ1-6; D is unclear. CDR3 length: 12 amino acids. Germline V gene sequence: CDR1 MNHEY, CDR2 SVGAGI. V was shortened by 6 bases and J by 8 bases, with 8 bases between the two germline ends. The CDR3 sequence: CASRGDYSPLHF. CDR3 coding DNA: TGTGCCAGCAGGGGAGATTATTCACCCCTCCACTTT.

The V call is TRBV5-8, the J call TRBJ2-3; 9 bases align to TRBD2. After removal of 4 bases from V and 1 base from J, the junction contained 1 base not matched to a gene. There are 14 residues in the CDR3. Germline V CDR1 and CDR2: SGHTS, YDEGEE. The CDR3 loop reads CASSEREGTDTQYF. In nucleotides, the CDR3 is TGTGCCAGCAGCGAGCGGGAGGGCACAGATACGCAGTATTTT. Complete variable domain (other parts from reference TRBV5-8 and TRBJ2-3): EAGVTQSPTHLIKTRGQQATLRCSPISGHTSVYWYQQALGLGLQFLLWYDEGEERNRGNFPPRFSGRQFPNYSSELNVNALELEDSALYLCASSEREGTDTQYFGPGTRLTVL.

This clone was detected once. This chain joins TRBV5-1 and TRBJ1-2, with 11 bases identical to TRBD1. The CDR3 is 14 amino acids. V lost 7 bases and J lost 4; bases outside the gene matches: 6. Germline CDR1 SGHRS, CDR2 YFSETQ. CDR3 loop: CASSGQGAGYGYTF. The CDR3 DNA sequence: TGCGCCAGCTCCGGACAGGGGGCTGGCTATGGCTACACCTTC.

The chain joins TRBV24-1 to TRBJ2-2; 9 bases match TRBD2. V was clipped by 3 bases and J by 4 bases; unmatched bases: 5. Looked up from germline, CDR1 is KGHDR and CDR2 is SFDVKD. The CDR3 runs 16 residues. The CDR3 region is CATSDDRAGGTGELFF. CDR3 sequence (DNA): TGTGCCACCAGTGATGATAGAGCGGGAGGCACCGGGGAGCTGTTTTTT.

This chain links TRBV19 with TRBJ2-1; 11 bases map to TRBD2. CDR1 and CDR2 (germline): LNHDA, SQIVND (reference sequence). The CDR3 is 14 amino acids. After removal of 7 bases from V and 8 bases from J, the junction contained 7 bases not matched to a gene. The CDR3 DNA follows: TGTGCCAGTACTGTGACTAGCGGGGTGTATGAGCAGTTCTTC. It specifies CASTVTSGVYEQFF.

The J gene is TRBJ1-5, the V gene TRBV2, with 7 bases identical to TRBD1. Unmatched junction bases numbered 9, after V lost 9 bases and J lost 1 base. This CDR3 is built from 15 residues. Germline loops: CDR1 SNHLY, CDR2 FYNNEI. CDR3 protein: CASSRGRLSNQPQHF. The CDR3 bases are TGTGCCAGTAGCAGGGGGAGGCTCAGCAATCAGCCCCAGCATTTT.

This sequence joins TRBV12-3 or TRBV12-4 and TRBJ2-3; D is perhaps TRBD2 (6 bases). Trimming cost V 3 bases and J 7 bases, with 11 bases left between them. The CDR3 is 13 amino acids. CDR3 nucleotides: TGTGCCAGCAGTTTGTCGGAGGGAAATACGCAGTATTTT. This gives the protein CASSLSEGNTQYF.